A single T cell receptor beta chain is shown here with its context. This entry belongs to a study of OX40 agonist ivuxolimab in advanced cancers. In germline, CDR1 is WNHNN, CDR2 SYGVQD (reference sequence). The CDR3 runs to 15 residues. The V end lost 7 bases, the J end lost 2 bases, and 18 bases lay between the germline ends. Clones were read by immunoSEQ multiplex PCR, and TCRdb kept only the in-frame ones, dropping some. The table records roughly 46,000 clones, about 88% of them present only once. The sequence was collected from an adult with an advanced solid tumor such as melanoma, head and neck, liver or kidney cancer. The sample consisted of CD4+ or CD8+ T cells sorted from blood, taken in a trial of the OX40 agonist ivuxolimab. The chain uses TRBV10-1 and TRBJ2-7; tentative D call: TRBD1 (6 bases). CDR3 sequence (DNA): TGCGCCAGCACCCTAGGGACAATCCACCCCTACGAGCAGTACTTC. This encodes CASTLGTIHPYEQYF.